The 20 T cell receptor beta chains presented below share a single source sample, sequenced in a study of T-cell reconstitution after alpha-beta-depleted transplantation in children. Unique molecular identifiers were incorporated when the TCRbeta library was constructed. TCRdb redid the calling of the PCR reads with MiXCR, one entry per CDR3 protein. This table has approximately 490,000 distinct CDR3 sequences, around 13% appearing once. The specimen comprised PBMCs from the stem cell graft donor, sampled from the stem cell graft. The receptors here all came from a human donor who donated a stem cell graft to a child with combined immunodeficiency.

This clonotype was seen a few times. An end of the junction does not agree with germline; a read error may underlie this. The chain joins TRBV20-1 to TRBJ2-1, with D hard to call. The CDR3 is 11 residues long. Germline CDR1 and CDR2: DFQATT and SNEGSKA (reference sequence). In DNA form, the CDR3 reads TGCAGTGCTAGAAGGACGGGCTCCCGAGTCTTC. Its translation: CSARRTGSRVF.

The chain carries TRBV28 and TRBJ2-7; maybe TRBD1 (6 bases). The germline gives CDR1 MDHEN, CDR2 SYDVKM. Trimming stripped 6 bases from V and 3 bases from J, with 9 bases between. The length of the CDR3 is 12 residues. CDR3 sequence: CASSDRIYEQYF. CDR3 in DNA: TGTGCCAGCAGCGACAGGATCTACGAGCAGTACTTC.

This clonotype was detected many times. The chain links TRBV24-1 to TRBJ2-2, with 8 bases matching TRBD1. Germline V gives CDR1 KGHDR, CDR2 SFDVKD. The CDR3 runs to 13 residues. The ends lost 7 bases at V and 6 bases at J; junction bases unmatched: 3. This CDR3 reads CATRATGAGELFF. The DNA of the CDR3 is TGTGCCACCAGGGCGACAGGGGCCGGGGAGCTGTTTTTT.

This clonotype has ten or more counts. V gene TRBV7-8 combines with J gene TRBJ1-1, with D unclear. The CDR3 loop spans 13 amino acids. Germline V gene sequence: CDR1 SGHVS, CDR2 FQNEAQ. Trimming removed 6 bases at V and 1 base at J, with 9 bases between. CDR3 amino acids: CASSKGRNTEAFF. CDR3 nucleotides: TGTGCCAGCAGTAAAGGCCGGAACACTGAAGCTTTCTTT. Full variable domain (remainder filled in from reference TRBV7-8 and TRBJ1-1): GAGVSQSPRYKVAKRGQDVALRCDPISGHVSLFWYQQALGQGPEFLTYFQNEAQLDKSGLPSDRFFAERPEGSVSTLKIQRTQQEDSAVYLCASSKGRNTEAFFGQGTRLTVV.

The chain employs TRBV2 and TRBJ2-7; D is uncertain. Germline assignment: CDR1 SNHLY and CDR2 FYNNEI. V gave up 1 base and J gave up 3 bases, with 7 bases separating them. This CDR3 contains 13 residues. As DNA, the CDR3 is TGTGCCAGCAGTGAAGTCTTAGGCTACGAGCAGTACTTC. This codes for CASSEVLGYEQYF.

This clonotype was observed at least ten times. The rearrangement joins TRBV5-1 to TRBJ2-1, with 7 bases lining up with TRBD2. The germline V gene has CDR1 SGHRS and CDR2 YFSETQ. This CDR3 spans 14 amino acids. The V segment lost 2 bases and the J segment 4 bases; nucleotides outside the gene matches: 3. The CDR3 protein is CASSFNGGYNEQFF. For the CDR3, the DNA is TGCGCCAGCAGCTTTAACGGGGGGTACAATGAGCAGTTCTTC.

This clonotype appeared a few times. The chain carries TRBV4-2 and TRBJ1-1; D not resolved. The germline CDR1 and CDR2 sequences are LGHNA and YNFKEQ. V shed 0 bases and J shed 3 bases, with 11 bases lying between them. CDR3 length: 15 amino acids. CDR3 nucleotides: TGTGCCAGCAGCCAAGATCCCCTCGGGGACACTGAAGCTTTCTTT. It yields the protein CASSQDPLGDTEAFF.

The DNA for the CDR3 is TGCAGCGTTCTTTCGGGGGCCCAAGAGACCCAGTACTTC. It specifies CSVLSGAQETQYF. The chain has TRBV29-1 and TRBJ2-5; D tentatively reads TRBD1 or TRBD2 (6 bases each). The V end was cut by 5 bases, the J end by 1 base, with 11 bases between. CDR1 and CDR2 (germline): SQVTM, ANQGSEA. The CDR3 runs to 13 residues.

The V call is TRBV12-3 or TRBV12-4, the J call TRBJ2-1; D is unclear. Trimming took 6 bases from V and 0 from J, leaving 12 bases between them. This CDR3 region has 15 residues. As DNA, the CDR3 is TGTGCCAGCAGCCAGACTTGGAGCTCCTACAATGAGCAGTTCTTC. Translation: CASSQTWSSYNEQFF.

About this clonotype: As the CDR3 is not closed by the conserved phenylalanine or tryptophan, this likely results from a read error. This chain links TRBV6-4 with TRBJ2-7; 9 bases are a match to TRBD2. Germline CDR1 and CDR2: MRHNA and SNTAGT. V was clipped by 5 bases and J by 2 bases; unmatched bases: 16. This CDR3 is 18 amino acids long. CDR3 protein: CASSLTGIWTSETYEQYY. In DNA, the CDR3 is TGTGCCAGCAGTCTGACAGGGATTTGGACTAGCGAGACCTACGAGCAGTACTAC.

The genes are TRBV27 and TRBJ2-5, with D hard to call. V lost 1 base and J 4 bases, leaving 16 bases between the germline ends. The CDR3 consists of 16 residues. CDR1 and CDR2 from the germline V gene are MNHEY and SMNVEV (reference sequence). The CDR3 coding sequence is TGTGCCAGCAGTTTATGGTGGCCCGCCGGCGGAGAGACCCAGTACTTC. Protein: CASSLWWPAGGETQYF.

V usage is TRBV6-1 and J usage is TRBJ2-7, with TRBD2 identical over 7 bases. The germline V gene encodes CDR1 MNHNS and CDR2 SASEGT. V lost 4 bases and J lost 5; bases outside the gene matches: 8. The CDR3 spans 14 residues. CDR3 sequence reads: CASSVSGGYDEQYF. CDR3 DNA: TGTGCCAGCAGTGTCTCCGGGGGGTACGACGAGCAGTACTTC.

This sequence joins TRBV5-1 and TRBJ2-7, with 9 nucleotides matching TRBD1. Germline-derived CDR1 and CDR2 are SGHRS and YFSETQ. V shed 4 bases and J 2 bases; nucleotides not matched to a gene: 7. The CDR3 sequence is 15 residues long. The CDR3 protein is CASSAGTGNTYEQYF. The CDR3 DNA sequence: TGCGCCAGCAGCGCCGGGACAGGGAACACCTACGAGCAGTACTTC.

This chain links TRBV9 with TRBJ2-3; D gene ambiguous. CDR1 is SGDLS and CDR2 is YYNGEE in the germline V gene. CDR3 size: 13 residues. V dropped 0 bases and J dropped 4 bases, with 6 bases sitting between them. The CDR3 spells CASSVVVADTQYF. The CDR3 bases are TGTGCCAGCAGCGTAGTTGTCGCAGATACGCAGTATTTT.

This clonotype was counted many times. This chain connects TRBV6-1 to TRBJ2-5; 7 positions agree with TRBD1. V lost 6 bases, J lost 5 bases, and 12 bases stayed unmatched. CDR1 and CDR2 from the germline V gene are MNHNS and SASEGT. The CDR3 is made up of 15 amino acids. CDR3 nucleotide sequence: TGTGCCAGCAGCAAACCTCCTGACAGGGATGAGACCCAGTACTTC. This sequence encodes CASSKPPDRDETQYF.

This clonotype was counted ten times or more. V is TRBV6-5 and J is TRBJ1-4; D gene ambiguous. CDR1 and CDR2 from the germline V gene are MNHEY and SVGAGI. V was trimmed by 5 bases and J by 5 bases, leaving 15 bases between them. CDR3 length equals 15 residues. CDR3 sequence: CASSPLIGRNEKLFF. The DNA for the CDR3 is TGTGCCAGCAGTCCTTTAATCGGACGAAATGAAAAACTGTTTTTT.

There are many counts of this clonotype. The junction shows a germline mismatch at one end, possibly a read error. This chain connects TRBV2 to TRBJ2-1, with D perhaps matching TRBD2 (5 bases). CDR3 length: 13 amino acids. Germline V gene sequence: CDR1 SNHLY, CDR2 FYNNEI. CDR3 in amino acids: CASSEGSYNEQFF. The CDR3 DNA is TGCGCCAGCAGTGAGGGCTCCTACAATGAGCAGTTCTTC.

The rearrangement uses TRBV29-1 and TRBJ1-2; D gene uncertain. Trimming shortened V by 7 bases and J by 3 bases, and 3 bases separated the two germline ends. Germline CDR1 and CDR2: SQVTM and ANQGSEA. CDR3 size: 9 residues. CDR3 in DNA: TGCAGCGCGGACTATGGCTACACCTTC. Its translation: CSADYGYTF.

This clonotype occurred a few times. This clone may be a read error of a much larger clone one base away. J is TRBJ2-2 and V is TRBV21-1. TRBV21-1 is classified as a pseudogene. This CDR3 has 13 amino acids. As DNA, the CDR3 is TGTGCCAGCACCTACAAGAACACCGGGGAGCAGTTTTTT. Translated: CASTYKNTGEQFF.

This chain links TRBV12-3 or TRBV12-4 with TRBJ1-5; maybe TRBD1 (6 bases). V lost 6 bases and J 7 bases, leaving 10 bases between the germline ends. The CDR3 spans 12 residues. CDR3 region: CASSIQGQPQHF. The CDR3 DNA follows: TGTGCCAGCAGCATACAGGGACAGCCCCAGCATTTT.